These 7 T cell receptor beta chains originate from one sample sequenced in a study of blood T cell repertoires in COVID-19. Measured with immunoSEQ multiplex PCR; TCRdb has only the in-frame clones, and not every one. The top ten clones hold 1.1% of a sample with 370,000 or so clones, about 80% of them seen once. What was sequenced was peripheral blood. The receptors originated from a human donor with acute or convalescent COVID-19. The donor label of this sample is uncertain.

This clone has only a few counts. V gene TRBV18 combines with J gene TRBJ2-3; D not certain. CDR1 is KGHSH and CDR2 is LQKENI in the germline V gene. CDR3 length: 16 amino acids. V lost 0 bases to trimming and J lost 3 bases, with 13 bases between them. The CDR3 sequence: CASSPPYLTRTDTQYF. The CDR3 coding sequence is TGTGCCAGCTCACCACCGTATCTAACCCGAACAGATACGCAGTATTTT.

This rearrangement joins TRBV19 to TRBJ1-1, with 9 positions matching TRBD1. In germline, CDR1 is LNHDA, CDR2 SQIVND (reference sequence). The CDR3 length is 14 residues. V dropped 8 bases and J dropped 2; count of bases not matched to a gene: 6. This CDR3 reads CASCSTGGNTEAFF. CDR3 nucleotides: TGTGCCAGTTGCTCGACAGGGGGAAACACTGAAGCTTTCTTT.

As to this clone: The same CDR3 arises from other DNA sequences in this sample as well. V and J are TRBV18 and TRBJ2-5; D ambiguous. Looked up from germline, CDR1 is KGHSH and CDR2 is LQKENI. Trimming took off 2 bases at V and 4 bases at J, with 8 bases between the two ends. The length of the CDR3 is 13 residues. As DNA, the CDR3 is TGTGCCAGCTCACCAGGTCAGTCAGAGACCCAGTACTTC. Its protein is CASSPGQSETQYF. Using reference TRBV18 and TRBJ2-5 for the parts outside the CDR3, the full variable domain is NAGVMQNPRHLVRRRGQEARLRCSPMKGHSHVYWYRQLPEEGLKFMVYLQKENIIDESGMPKERFSAEFPKEGPSILRIQQVVRGDSAAYFCASSPGQSETQYFGPGTRLLVL.

This clone was recorded once. The CDR3 protein is CASSPRQGSEEKLFF. In nucleotides, the CDR3 is TGTGCCAGCAGCCCTCGACAGGGATCGGAAGAAAAACTGTTTTTT. This chain joins TRBV7-9 and TRBJ1-4; 7 bases agree with TRBD1. J was trimmed by 8 bases and V by 5 bases; bases with no gene match: 11. This CDR3 has 15 residues. CDR1 SEHNR and CDR2 FQNEAQ come from the germline V gene (reference sequence).

The rearrangement uses TRBV6-5 and TRBJ1-5, with D possibly TRBD1 on 5 matching bases. V was clipped by 6 bases and J by 2 bases, with 11 bases between them. The CDR3 loop spans 14 amino acids. Germline V gene lookup returns CDR1 MNHEY and CDR2 SVGAGI. CDR3 loop: CASSSSGGNQPQHF. In DNA form, the CDR3 reads TGTGCCAGCAGCTCCTCGGGGGGCAATCAGCCCCAGCATTTT.

V is TRBV14 and J is TRBJ2-5, with a weak D call TRBD2 (5 bases). The CDR3 totals 16 residues. Trimming took off 0 bases at V and 1 base at J, with 12 bases between the two ends. CDR1 SGHDN and CDR2 FVKESK come from the germline V gene. CDR3: CASSQDFRGIQETQYF. For the CDR3, the DNA is TGTGCCAGCAGCCAAGATTTTCGGGGAATCCAAGAGACCCAGTACTTC.

The chain uses TRBV6-2 or TRBV6-3 and TRBJ1-2; TRBD1 matches 8 bases. Germline-derived CDR1 and CDR2 are MNHEY and SVGEGT. J lost 4 bases, V lost 2 bases, and 12 bases had no gene match. The CDR3 runs to 17 residues. CDR3 bases: TGTGCCAGCAGTTACCCCCGGACAGGGCGGCCTACCTATGGCTACACCTTC. Its protein is CASSYPRTGRPTYGYTF.